These 29 T cell receptor beta chains came from one sample sequenced in a study of cytomegalovirus exposure and HLA in healthy donors. With 60 Vbeta and 13 Jbeta primers, the PCR was carried out. TCRdb keeps only in-frame clones here, not all; method: immunoSEQ multiplex PCR. The data contain about 120,000 clones, 74% of them singletons. Sequences were obtained from PBMCs. These receptors came from a human donor in good health.

V gene TRBV5-6 combines with J gene TRBJ2-7, with 9 bases aligning to TRBD2. CDR1 SGHDT and CDR2 YYEEEE come from the germline V gene. V was pared by 4 bases and J by 0 bases, with 8 bases of the junction left unmatched. This CDR3 comprises 16 residues. Here the CDR3 reads CASSGGLAGHSYEQYF. The CDR3 DNA is TGTGCCAGCAGCGGCGGGCTAGCGGGGCACTCCTACGAGCAGTACTTC. The whole variable domain, filled in from reference TRBV5-6 and TRBJ2-7, reads DAGVTQSPTHLIKTRGQQVTLRCSPKSGHDTVSWYQQALGQGPQFIFQYYEEEERQRGNFPDRFSGHQFPNYSSELNVNALLLGDSALYLCASSGGLAGHSYEQYFGPGTRLTVT.

This chain connects TRBV28 to TRBJ2-1; 10 bases agree with TRBD2. The CDR3 has 13 amino acids. V gave up 10 bases and J gave up 8 bases; unmatched junction bases: 8. The germline gives CDR1 MDHEN, CDR2 SYDVKM. Here the CDR3 DNA reads TGTGCCACCAACAGCGGGAGGGGGGATGAGCAGTTCTTC. It is translated as CATNSGRGDEQFF.

The chain couples TRBV28 to TRBJ2-2; the D gene is possibly TRBD2 (5 bases). The V gene lost 7 bases and the J gene lost 4 bases, with 13 bases spanning the gap. Germline CDR1 is MDHEN and CDR2 is SYDVKM. This CDR3 is built from 14 residues. The CDR3: CASTRTPGTGELFF. The CDR3, as DNA: TGTGCCAGCACCAGGACTCCAGGCACCGGGGAGCTGTTTTTT.

The chain joins TRBV30 to TRBJ2-3; 10 positions match TRBD2. Per germline, CDR1 GTSNPN and CDR2 SVGIG (reference sequence). V shed 1 base, J shed 6 bases, and the junction held 10 bases outside the gene matches. CDR3 length equals 16 residues. The CDR3 DNA follows: TGTGCCTGGAGTGGCTGGGAGCGGGAGGGCCGGGATACGCAGTATTTT. The encoded protein is CAWSGWEREGRDTQYF.

V and J are TRBV27 and TRBJ2-3, with 12 nucleotides matching TRBD1. The trim removed 8 bases at V and 1 base at J, leaving 7 bases unmatched. This CDR3 contains 16 residues. Germline V CDR1 and CDR2: MNHEY, SMNVEV (reference sequence). CDR3 nucleotide sequence: TGTGCCAGCCGCAGGGACAGGGGGCGCGGCACAGATACGCAGTATTTT. Protein sequence: CASRRDRGRGTDTQYF.

The chain uses TRBV5-1 and TRBJ1-1; possible D gene TRBD1, 5 bases. This CDR3 has 14 amino acids. Per the germline V gene, CDR1 is SGHRS and CDR2 is YFSETQ. Trimming pared 4 bases from V and 1 base from J, leaving 11 bases between. CDR3 nucleotides: TGCGCCAGCAGCGCCGACAGTACGAACACTGAAGCTTTCTTT. This gives the protein CASSADSTNTEAFF.

The chain uses TRBV9 and TRBJ2-7; 12 nucleotides line up with TRBD1. The CDR3 covers 15 residues. V trimming: 4 bases; J trimming: 3 bases; junction bases outside the gene matches: 5. Germline assignment: CDR1 SGDLS and CDR2 YYNGEE. The CDR3 region has the DNA TGTGCCAGCAGCCGGGACAGGGGGCAATTCTACGAGCAGTACTTC. This translates into CASSRDRGQFYEQYF.

This chain connects TRBV4-2 to TRBJ1-6, with 8 positions matching TRBD1. Losses at the gene ends were 4 bases for V and 9 bases for J; bases not matched to a gene: 8. Germline V CDR1 and CDR2: LGHNA, YNFKEQ. This CDR3 region has 15 residues. This chain's CDR3 is CASSPTGEGSSPLHF. As DNA, the CDR3 is TGTGCCAGCAGCCCGACAGGGGAGGGGAGTTCACCCCTCCACTTT.

In this sample, this clone turned up a few times. V gene TRBV4-1 combines with J gene TRBJ1-1; D gene uncertain. The germline V and J ends were trimmed by 2 bases and 4 bases, with 8 bases remaining between them. This CDR3 is 13 amino acids long. The germline V gene encodes CDR1 MGHRA and CDR2 YSYEKL. This CDR3 is CASSQPRGTEAFF. CDR3 nucleotides: TGCGCCAGCAGCCAACCGCGGGGCACTGAAGCTTTCTTT.

The chain uses TRBV6-6 and TRBJ1-2; weak D call: TRBD1 (5 bases). The CDR3 length is 16 residues. The germline gives CDR1 MNHNY, CDR2 SVGAGI (reference sequence). Trimming took off 7 bases at V and 2 bases at J, with 20 bases between the two ends. CDR3 in DNA: TGTGCCAGCAATAAAGAACAGGCGGGGGGGAACTATGGCTACACCTTC. Translation: CASNKEQAGGNYGYTF.

This clone was seen a handful of times. Other DNA sequences in this sample translate to the same CDR3. This chain connects TRBV4-2 to TRBJ2-7; 10 bases line up with TRBD1. The CDR3 length is 14 residues. Germline assignment: CDR1 LGHNA and CDR2 YNFKEQ. Losses at the gene ends were 3 bases for V and 2 bases for J; bases not matched to a gene: 1. The CDR3 DNA is TGTGCCAGCAGCCAGGGACAGGGGACCTACGAGCAGTACTTC. Translated: CASSQGQGTYEQYF.

The V and J genes are TRBV25-1 and TRBJ1-2, with D hard to call. Trimming took off 6 bases at V and 4 bases at J, with 12 bases between the two ends. The V gene's germline CDR1 is MGHDK and CDR2 SYGVNS. CDR3 size: 13 residues. The CDR3 region is CASRAAPAYGYTF. CDR3 bases: TGTGCCAGCAGGGCCGCCCCCGCCTATGGCTACACCTTC.

This clone occurred a few times. V gene TRBV6-6 combines with J gene TRBJ1-1; tentatively, D is TRBD1 (5 bases). V was shortened by 4 bases and J by 0 bases, with 12 bases between the two germline ends. CDR1 and CDR2 from the germline V gene are MNHNY and SVGAGI (reference sequence). The CDR3 contains 15 residues. CDR3 region: CASSSGSRVNTEAFF. The DNA of the CDR3 is TGTGCCAGCAGTTCCGGGTCCAGGGTGAACACTGAAGCTTTCTTT.

The chain is built from TRBV19 and TRBJ1-5; 8 nucleotides line up with TRBD1. V shed 5 bases and J 0 bases; nucleotides not matched to a gene: 3. This CDR3 comprises 15 residues. CDR1 is LNHDA, CDR2 SQIVND, per germline (reference sequence). This chain's CDR3 is CASSVDRASNQPQHF. In DNA form, the CDR3 reads TGTGCCAGTAGTGTGGACAGGGCTAGCAATCAGCCCCAGCATTTT.

V and J are TRBV6-1 and TRBJ2-3; D may be TRBD2 (8 bases). The CDR3 runs to 18 residues. The V end was cut by 1 base, the J end by 2 bases, with 19 bases between. The germline V gene has CDR1 MNHNS and CDR2 SASEGT. In nucleotides, the CDR3 is TGTGCCAGCAGTGAAGTGAAGGGGGCGGGGGGCCTCACAGATACGCAGTATTTT. It is translated as CASSEVKGAGGLTDTQYF.

This clone was seen a few times. This rearrangement joins TRBV29-1 to TRBJ1-1, with 9 positions matching TRBD1. Trimming removed 6 bases from V and 0 bases from J; junction bases left unmatched: 8. The germline V gene encodes CDR1 SQVTM and CDR2 ANQGSEA. This CDR3 is built from 15 residues. The CDR3 region has the DNA TGCAGCGTAGGGGGGACAGGGCTATTGAACACTGAAGCTTTCTTT. Translated, it gives CSVGGTGLLNTEAFF.

The genes are TRBV20-1 and TRBJ2-1; D possibly corresponds to TRBD1 (6 bases). V dropped 6 bases and J dropped 15 bases, with 15 bases sitting between them. The V gene's germline CDR1 is DFQATT and CDR2 SNEGSKA (reference sequence). This CDR3 comprises 10 residues. This CDR3 is CSALGTFAFF. CDR3 coding DNA: TGCAGTGCCCTCGGGACATTCGCGTTCTTC.

The gene calls are TRBV4-1 and TRBJ1-5; D not resolved. Germline CDR1 and CDR2: MGHRA and YSYEKL. Deletions cut 2 bases from V and 4 bases from J, with 9 bases between. There are 14 residues in the CDR3. CDR3 loop: CASSQIGRNQPQHF. CDR3 DNA: TGCGCCAGCAGCCAAATAGGGAGGAATCAGCCCCAGCATTTT.

The rearrangement uses TRBV4-1 and TRBJ2-1; TRBD2 might be the D (6 bases). Germline-derived CDR1 and CDR2 are MGHRA and YSYEKL. CDR3 length equals 12 residues. V lost 5 bases to trimming and J lost 13 bases, with 15 bases between them. Here the CDR3 DNA reads TGCGCCAGCAGCTATCCCGGGGGAAGTCAGTTCTTC. This translates into CASSYPGGSQFF.

V gene TRBV5-1 combines with J gene TRBJ1-1; no definite D call. The V end lost 2 bases, the J end lost 3 bases, and 14 bases lay between the germline ends. The CDR3 is made up of 15 amino acids. Germline V gene lookup returns CDR1 SGHRS and CDR2 YFSETQ. The DNA of the CDR3 is TGCGCCAGCAGCTTACACCCCACGCGGGACACTGAAGCTTTCTTT. Protein: CASSLHPTRDTEAFF.

This chain joins TRBV28 and TRBJ2-3, with TRBD2 matching over 16 bases. CDR3 length: 17 residues. The junction had 9 bases not matched to a gene; V was cut back by 9 bases and J by 3 bases. Per germline, CDR1 MDHEN and CDR2 SYDVKM. DNA of the CDR3: TGTGCCAGTACCGGGGGACTAGCGGGGGGGATTACAGATACGCAGTATTTT. This encodes CASTGGLAGGITDTQYF.

The chain carries TRBV5-1 and TRBJ2-2; D ambiguous. The CDR3 is 15 amino acids. Trimming pared 0 bases from V and 1 base from J, leaving 7 bases between. CDR1 and CDR2 (germline): SGHRS, YFSETQ. The CDR3 bases are TGCGCCAGCAGCTTGGGGCACCTGAACACCGGGGAGCTGTTTTTT. Amino acids: CASSLGHLNTGELFF.

The CDR3 nucleotides are TGTGCCAGCAGCCCCCTTAGGGGTGACATTCAGTACTTC. Its protein is CASSPLRGDIQYF. The chain uses TRBV27 and TRBJ2-4; tentatively, D is TRBD1 (5 bases). V lost 6 bases and J 8 bases, leaving 14 bases between the germline ends. This CDR3 has 13 amino acids. Germline V gene data show CDR1 as MNHEY and CDR2 as SMNVEV (reference sequence).

The V gene is TRBV25-1, the J gene TRBJ2-1; D not certain. This CDR3 spans 17 amino acids. Germline V CDR1 and CDR2: MGHDK, SYGVNS. V lost 1 base and J lost 2, with 15 bases in between. The DNA for the CDR3 is TGTGCCAGCAGTGAATCCCCCCACAGCCTGACCTACAATGAGCAGTTCTTC. It codes for CASSESPHSLTYNEQFF.

CDR3 protein: CAWSVKGGGNQPQHF. In nucleotides, the CDR3 is TGTGCCTGGAGTGTAAAGGGAGGGGGTAATCAGCCCCAGCATTTT. The chain recombines TRBV30 with TRBJ1-5; weak D call: TRBD1 (6 bases). Germline V CDR1 and CDR2: GTSNPN, SVGIG (reference sequence). The V end lost 0 bases, the J end lost 4 bases, and 13 bases lay between the germline ends. There are 15 residues in the CDR3.

V gene TRBV5-1 combines with J gene TRBJ2-5; D possibly corresponds to TRBD2 (7 bases). Germline CDR1 is SGHRS and CDR2 is YFSETQ. This CDR3 contains 16 residues. Trimming pared 3 bases from V and 5 bases from J, leaving 20 bases between. The CDR3 coding sequence is TGCGCCAGCAGCTGGGCCGGGAGGCAAGGGGGGGAGACCCAGTACTTC. This codes for CASSWAGRQGGETQYF.

This clone was counted a few times. The chain links TRBV19 to TRBJ1-2; D is possibly TRBD1 (5 bases). Per germline, CDR1 LNHDA and CDR2 SQIVND (reference sequence). Deletions cut 3 bases from V and 7 bases from J, with 12 bases between. The CDR3 is made up of 13 amino acids. The CDR3 DNA sequence: TGTGCCAGTAGTATGTTGGCAGGGCTTGGCTACACCTTC. This encodes CASSMLAGLGYTF.

The rearrangement joins TRBV4-2 to TRBJ1-1; 9 nucleotides agree with TRBD1. The CDR3 is made up of 16 amino acids. V was clipped by 1 base and J by 5 bases; unmatched bases: 8. The germline V gene encodes CDR1 LGHNA and CDR2 YNFKEQ. CDR3 sequence: CASSQGVDRGRTEAFF. In DNA, the CDR3 is TGTGCCAGCAGCCAAGGGGTCGACAGGGGGAGGACTGAAGCTTTCTTT.

This chain uses TRBV6-1 with TRBJ2-7; 7 bases align to TRBD2. The CDR3 spans 14 residues. Looked up from germline, CDR1 is MNHNS and CDR2 is SASEGT. J lost 4 bases, V lost 0 bases, and 3 bases had no gene match. For the CDR3, the DNA is TGTGCCAGCAGTGAAGCGGGAGGGTGGTACGAGCAGTACTTC. This translates into CASSEAGGWYEQYF.